This T cell receptor (beta chain) appears in the sequencing data of a study of cytomegalovirus exposure and HLA in healthy donors. Study in general: In terms of ancestry, the Caucasian-associated cluster contained roughly 80% of the approximately 400 genotyped donors. The study, taken as a whole, reports: In a later analysis, a missense DCLRE1C variant was linked to TCR beta V- and J-gene trimming. The authors later found most CMV-associated TCR beta chains appeared HLA-restricted.

This clone turned up a few times. Antigen: not known. Samples came from healthy bone marrow donors. Primers included in the PCR were 60 Vbeta and 13 Jbeta primers. The assay was immunoSEQ multiplex PCR, and TCRdb's table has in-frame clones only and misses some. The sample shows about 240,000 clones, approximately 81% of them seen only once. The sample taken for sequencing was PBMCs. This receptor was obtained from a woman aged 55-69 years in good health and CMV-seropositive.

The DNA for the CDR3 is TGCAGCGTGGACAGGGAGGGAACTGAAGCTTTCTTT. Its translation is CSVDREGTEAFF. The gene calls are TRBV29-1 and TRBJ1-1; TRBD1 aligns across 8 bases. The V and J ends lost 6 bases and 5 bases, in that order; junction bases with no gene match: 5. This CDR3 comprises 12 residues. The germline CDR1 and CDR2 sequences are SQVTM and ANQGSEA. The whole variable domain, filled in from reference TRBV29-1 and TRBJ1-1, reads SAVISQKPSRDICQRGTSLTIQCQVDSQVTMMFWYRQQPGQSLTLIATANQGSEATYESGFVIDKFPISRPNLTFSTLTVSNMSPEDSSIYLCSVDREGTEAFFGQGTRLTVV.